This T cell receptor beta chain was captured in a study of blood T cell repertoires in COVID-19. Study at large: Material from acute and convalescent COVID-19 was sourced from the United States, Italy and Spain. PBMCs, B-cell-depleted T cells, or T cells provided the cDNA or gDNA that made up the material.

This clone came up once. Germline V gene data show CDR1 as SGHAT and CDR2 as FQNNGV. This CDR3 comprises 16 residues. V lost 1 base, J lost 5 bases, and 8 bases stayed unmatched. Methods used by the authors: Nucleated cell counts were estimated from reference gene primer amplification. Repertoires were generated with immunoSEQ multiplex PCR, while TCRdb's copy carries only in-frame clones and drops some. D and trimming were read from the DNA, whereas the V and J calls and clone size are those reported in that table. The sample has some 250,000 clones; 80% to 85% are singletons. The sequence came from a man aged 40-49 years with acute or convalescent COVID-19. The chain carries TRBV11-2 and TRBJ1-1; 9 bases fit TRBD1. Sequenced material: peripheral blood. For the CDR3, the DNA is TGTGCCAGCAGCTTAGCTCTCGGGACAGGGATGACTGAAGCTTTCTTT. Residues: CASSLALGTGMTEAFF. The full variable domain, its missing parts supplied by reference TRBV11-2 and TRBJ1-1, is EAGVAQSPRYKIIEKRQSVAFWCNPISGHATLYWYQQILGQGPKLLIQFQNNGVVDDSQLPKDRFSAERLKGVDSTLKIQPAKLEDSAVYLCASSLALGTGMTEAFFGQGTRLTVV.